This is a list of T cell receptor beta chains from one sample in a study of T-cell reconstitution after alpha-beta-depleted transplantation in children. TCRdb re-analysed the PCR reads in MiXCR, keeping a single row per CDR3 protein. The sample yields approximately 100,000 distinct CDR3 sequences, 9.5% to 15% seen once. The sample was PBMCs from the stem cell graft donor, taken from the stem cell graft. These receptors originate from a human donor who donated a stem cell graft to a child with inherited bone marrow failure. Both conserved end residues are part of each CDR3. D genes are given only for firm matches. Not every row has a clone size; where given, it reads once, few, many or a size class.

j_call | v_call | clone_size | d_call | cdr3_nt | cdr3_aa
TRBJ2-3 | TRBV19 | many | NA | TGTGCCAGTAGTCGCCAGGGGTCCACAGATACGCAGTATTTT | CASSRQGSTDTQYF
TRBJ1-1 | TRBV11-1 | NA | NA | TGTGCCAGCAGCTCGCCCGGACAGCCTCTGCGAGGGACTGAAGCTTTCTTT | CASSSPGQPLRGTEAFF
TRBJ2-7 | TRBV5-1 | many | TRBD2 | TGCGCCAGCAGCACTAACACCGCGGGGGGCGAGCAGTACTTC | CASSTNTAGGEQYF
TRBJ2-1 | TRBV28 | NA | NA | TGTGCCAGCATTTCTCCCGGATTACGTACAAATGAGCAGTTCTTC | CASISPGLRTNEQFF
TRBJ1-2 | TRBV5-1 | many | NA | TGCGCCAGCAGCTTTGGGGGCGACTATGGCTACACCTTC | CASSFGGDYGYTF
TRBJ1-5 | TRBV7-2 | many | NA | TGTGCCAGCAGCCCCGACCGGGTTCAGCCCCAGCATTTT | CASSPDRVQPQHF
TRBJ1-1 | TRBV7-9 | many | NA | TGTGCCAGCAGCCTAGGGGGGAGTACCATGAACACTGAAGCTTTCTTT | CASSLGGSTMNTEAFF
TRBJ2-1 | TRBV19 | many | TRBD2 | TGTGCCAGTAGTATTATTAGCGGGAGGGCCAGTGAGCAGTTCTTC | CASSIISGRASEQFF
TRBJ1-2 | TRBV6-2/TRBV6-3 | many | NA | TGTGCCAGCAGTCCCACTGTAGTTGGCTACACCTTC | CASSPTVVGYTF
TRBJ1-4 | TRBV7-9 | NA | NA | TGTGCCAGCAGCCCTGGACAGAAACGTGAAAAACTGTTTTTT | CASSPGQKREKLFF
TRBJ1-4 | TRBV20-1 | NA | NA | TGCAGTGCTAGAGGGAACACTAATGAAAAACTGTTTTTT | CSARGNTNEKLFF
TRBJ2-4 | TRBV7-2 | many | NA | TGTGCCAGCAGCTTAGGAGGGCCTAGAGCCAAAAACATTCAGTACTTC | CASSLGGPRAKNIQYF